These T cell receptor beta chains were read from a single sample in a study of T cell responses to AZD1222 COVID-19 vaccine. The table came from immunoSEQ multiplex PCR; TCRdb's copy has only in-frame clones and leaves some out. The repertoire holds about 170,000 clones, 87% seen once, with roughly 0.98% in the top ten. Here the sequenced sample was peripheral blood, taken 28 days after the second AZD1222 dose. Receptors were obtained from an adult who received the AZD1222 COVID-19 vaccine. The CDR3 runs from the conserved cysteine through the conserved F or W. Fields, in order: J gene, V gene, D gene, clone size, CDR3 DNA, CDR3 protein. D genes are given only for firm matches. Expanded clones are given a class, and other clones once, few, many or no size at all.

TRBJ1-2	TRBV2	.	.	TGTGCCAGCGGGGAGACAGTGGGGGTAGGCGGCTACACCTTC	CASGETVGVGGYTF
TRBJ1-2	TRBV7-9	.	once	TGTGCCAGCAGCTTACGGGGGACCGACAGCTATGGCTACACCTTC	CASSLRGTDSYGYTF
TRBJ1-2	TRBV9	.	.	TGTGCCAGCAGCGTGGGGAAGGGTTCCTATGGCTACACCTTC	CASSVGKGSYGYTF
TRBJ2-5	TRBV9	.	.	TGTGCCAGCAGCGTAGGGCAGGGTTTAGAGACCCAGTACTTC	CASSVGQGLETQYF
TRBJ1-2	TRBV3-1/TRBV3-2	.	.	TGTGCCAGCAGCCAGGCGGAATATGGCTACACCTTC	CASSQAEYGYTF
TRBJ1-2	TRBV25-1	TRBD1	.	TGTGCCAGCAGTGGGGACAGCCCGTATGGCTACACCTTC	CASSGDSPYGYTF
TRBJ1-1	TRBV18	.	once	TGTGCCAGCTCCCTCTATGGTTTGAACACTGAAGCTTTCTTT	CASSLYGLNTEAFF
TRBJ1-2	TRBV7-8	.	.	TGTGCCAGCAGCTTAGGCCCGTATGGCTACACCTTC	CASSLGPYGYTF
TRBJ1-3	TRBV3-1/TRBV3-2	.	.	TGTGCCAGCAGCCAGGGAGGGGTAAACACCATATATTTT	CASSQGGVNTIYF
TRBJ2-7	TRBV11-2	TRBD1	.	TGTGCCAGCGGGGCCCAGGGGGCGCGAGAGCAGTACTTC	CASGAQGAREQYF
TRBJ1-5	TRBV19	.	.	TGTGCCAGTAGCCCTCAGGCCGGAGGACAGCCCCAGCATTTT	CASSPQAGGQPQHF
TRBJ2-5	TRBV6-2/TRBV6-3	.	.	TGTGCCAGCAGCCTCCAAGAGACCCAGTACTTC	CASSLQETQYF
TRBJ1-4	TRBV5-1	.	once	TGCGCCAGCAGCTCGTACGGCGGAGCAACTAATGAAAAACTGTTTTTT	CASSSYGGATNEKLFF
TRBJ1-1	TRBV3-1/TRBV3-2	.	.	TGTGCCAGCAGCCAAGATCTTAGTGGCAGGGAGAGGAACACTGAAGCTTTCTTT	CASSQDLSGRERNTEAFF
TRBJ1-5	TRBV19	.	once	TGTGCCGGTAGTCCTTCTCTTCAGCCCCAGCATTTT	CAGSPSLQPQHF
TRBJ1-6	TRBV9	TRBD1	.	TGTGCCAGCAGCGCAAGACAGGGGTGGAATTCACCCCTCCACTTT	CASSARQGWNSPLHF
TRBJ2-5	TRBV4-1	TRBD2	.	TGCGCCAGCAGCCAAGGAAGGGCGCGGGGGGCAATCCAAGAGACCCAGTACTTC	CASSQGRARGAIQETQYF
TRBJ2-7	TRBV10-3	.	.	TGTGCCATCAGCGACAAGTACGAGCAGTACTTC	CAISDKYEQYF
TRBJ2-1	TRBV4-2	.	.	TGTGCCAGCAGCCAAGATCCCCGGGGCGGAGACAATGAGCAGTTCTTC	CASSQDPRGGDNEQFF
TRBJ1-1	TRBV21-1	.	.	TGTGCCAGCAGCCTTGGACAGGGCCTCACTGAAGCTTTCTTT	CASSLGQGLTEAFF
TRBJ2-1	TRBV5-1	.	.	TGCGCCAGCAGCTTGGCGGGGGGCCTTGGCAATGAGCAGTTCTTC	CASSLAGGLGNEQFF
TRBJ1-5	TRBV6-5	.	once	TGTGCCAGCAGTTACTTTCGGGACAGCAATCAGCCCCAGCATTTT	CASSYFRDSNQPQHF
TRBJ1-3	TRBV11-2	TRBD1	.	TGTGCCAGCAGCCATACGGAGACAGGGCCCACCATATATTTT	CASSHTETGPTIYF
TRBJ1-1	TRBV9	.	.	TGTGCCAGCAGTGTCTTAAGGGGGGCCGCTGAAGCTTTCTTT	CASSVLRGAAEAFF
TRBJ1-6	TRBV5-1	.	.	TGCGCCAGCAGCTTGGGTCGATTTGGGGGGTTGTCTGATTCACCCCTCCACTTT	CASSLGRFGGLSDSPLHF
TRBJ2-7	TRBV11-2	TRBD2	.	TGTGCCAGCAGCCCCCCTAGCGGGGGGGCAGGGACCTACGAGCAGTACTTC	CASSPPSGGAGTYEQYF
TRBJ1-3	TRBV6-5	.	.	TGTGCCAGCAGTTACTGGTCACTCGCGGCGGGAAACACCATATATTTT	CASSYWSLAAGNTIYF
TRBJ1-1	TRBV4-2	.	once	TGTGCCAGCAGCCATCAAAGCACTGAAGCTTTCTTT	CASSHQSTEAFF
TRBJ1-5	TRBV6-5	.	.	TGTGCCAGCAGTAAGGGCCTTAATAGCAATCAGCCCCAGCATTTT	CASSKGLNSNQPQHF
TRBJ1-1	TRBV6-5	TRBD1	.	TGTGCCAGCAGTAAAACACAGGGGACTGAAGCTTTCTTT	CASSKTQGTEAFF
TRBJ1-2	TRBV11-2	.	.	TGTGCCAGCAGCCGCACAGGAGTCTATGGCTACACCTTC	CASSRTGVYGYTF
TRBJ2-5	TRBV5-4	TRBD2	.	TGTGCCAGCAGCTTTACGGCGGGGGGGAGGGGAGAGACCCAGTACTTC	CASSFTAGGRGETQYF
TRBJ1-6	TRBV19	TRBD1	.	TGTGCCAGTAATGCAGGGGGCTTAGGATCACCCCTCCACTTT	CASNAGGLGSPLHF
TRBJ2-5	TRBV29-1	.	.	TGCAGCCTCAGCCGGGGGAGCGAGACCCAGTACTTC	CSLSRGSETQYF
TRBJ2-5	TRBV5-1	TRBD2	.	TGCGCCAGCAGCCGGTCGGGAAGCGGGGGGAAGAGGGAGACCCAGTACTTC	CASSRSGSGGKRETQYF
TRBJ2-7	TRBV6-5	TRBD1	once	TGTGCCAGCAGGTTGGGACAGGGAGCCTACGAGCAGTACTTC	CASRLGQGAYEQYF
TRBJ2-5	TRBV21-1	.	.	TGTGCCACCTTTTTAGCGGGGGGCGGCCAAGAGACCCAGTACTTC	CATFLAGGGQETQYF
TRBJ1-5	TRBV4-1	TRBD1	.	TGCGCCAGCAGCCAGGAAACAGGGGGGGGCCAGCCCCAGCATTTT	CASSQETGGGQPQHF
TRBJ2-7	TRBV11-3	.	once	TGTGCCAGCAGCCAAAGTGGGGGGATCTACGAGCAGTACTTC	CASSQSGGIYEQYF
TRBJ1-5	TRBV30	.	.	TGTGCCTGGAGTCCCCCCCCGGGGGGTTATCAGCCCCAGCATTTT	CAWSPPPGGYQPQHF
TRBJ2-7	TRBV18	.	.	TGTGCCAGCTCCCTCCCGGGGGCTTTCTACGAGCAGTACTTC	CASSLPGAFYEQYF
TRBJ1-4	TRBV18	.	once	TGTGCCAGCTCTAGAGAAATTGGCGAAAAACTGTTTTTT	CASSREIGEKLFF